This T cell receptor (beta chain) was recorded in a study of shared clonotypes between healthy human individuals. CD45RO-negative cells were positively selected for CCR7, leaving out terminally differentiated effector memory CD45RA+ cells. Every one of the donors was a Caucasian adult that lived in Nashville, Tennessee. The V gene's germline CDR1 is SGHKS and CDR2 YYEKEE (reference sequence). This CDR3 comprises 15 residues. The V gene lost 6 bases and the J gene lost 2 bases, with 15 bases spanning the gap. Profiling relied on immunoSEQ multiplex PCR, and the TCRdb table lists in-frame clones only, not all of them. The repertoire holds under 1 million clones, with around 96% as singletons.

The chain is built from TRBV5-5 and TRBJ1-5; weak D call: TRBD1 (5 bases). This receptor was taken from a man aged 25 to 40 in good health. Sequencing was done on a sample of naive CD8+ T cells sorted from blood. The CDR3 bases are TGTGCCAGCACCCTGTCCGGCAGGGGCAATCAGCCCCAGCATTTT. Amino acids: CASTLSGRGNQPQHF.